The rows below give T cell receptor beta chains drawn from one sample of a study of cytomegalovirus exposure and HLA in healthy donors. Only in-frame clones appear in the TCRdb table, and some are missing; sequencing was by immunoSEQ multiplex PCR. In the table there are about 140,000 clones, around 79% of which are singletons. Sequences were obtained from PBMCs. The receptors here all came from a woman aged 50 to 60 in good health and CMV-seropositive. The CDR3 runs from the conserved cysteine through the conserved F or W. The D gene is left open where the match is weak.

TRBD1	TRBV7-9	TRBJ1-1	CASSRGQGGNTEAFF
TRBD2	TRBV7-3	TRBJ2-3	CASKNSGADTQYF
NA	TRBV2	TRBJ1-5	CASSEDSGGNQPQHF
NA	TRBV5-1	TRBJ1-1	CASSLGGLPEAFF
NA	TRBV9	TRBJ2-2	CASRGSEPNTGELFF
TRBD1	TRBV10-3	TRBJ1-2	CAISDGRTGPGYTF
NA	TRBV28	TRBJ2-7	CASSLSSGFRTSF
NA	TRBV28	TRBJ1-1	CASIPIMGPHTEAFF
NA	TRBV9	TRBJ1-2	CASSYPGVIGLNYGYTF
NA	TRBV5-1	TRBJ2-1	CASSWGGGEQFF
TRBD2	TRBV29-1	TRBJ2-2	CSGDGGGGTNTGELFF
NA	TRBV27	TRBJ2-7	CASSFGLEESYEQYF
NA	TRBV28	TRBJ1-6	CASSSNSPLHF
TRBD1	TRBV2	TRBJ1-1	CATRDRGFLNTEAFF
NA	TRBV15	TRBJ1-2	CATSGRNYGYTF
NA	TRBV15	TRBJ2-5	CATSALGGETQYF
NA	TRBV7-7	TRBJ2-1	CASSSGGEQFF
NA	TRBV28	TRBJ1-2	CASSLDRIHGYTF
TRBD1	TRBV5-1	TRBJ1-2	CASSLLGQGHGYTF
NA	TRBV18	TRBJ1-2	CASSPGDKTRGYTF
NA	TRBV6-5	TRBJ1-2	CASSAGTPGNYGYTF
NA	TRBV7-8	TRBJ2-2	CASSRTGGSGELFF
TRBD1	TRBV2	TRBJ1-5	CASSGQGAGNQPQHF
TRBD2	TRBV9	TRBJ2-2	CASSVASGLASFGELFF
TRBD1	TRBV7-9	TRBJ2-7	CASSSQATGDGDEQYF
NA	TRBV6-1	TRBJ1-2	CASSESGSPRGYTF
NA	TRBV29-1	TRBJ2-7	CSAGRGRGEQYF
NA	TRBV30	TRBJ1-4	CAWTLGETGEKLFF
NA	TRBV15	TRBJ2-1	CATSRDPVGQFF
TRBD2	TRBV7-7	TRBJ2-1	CASGTSEYNEQFF